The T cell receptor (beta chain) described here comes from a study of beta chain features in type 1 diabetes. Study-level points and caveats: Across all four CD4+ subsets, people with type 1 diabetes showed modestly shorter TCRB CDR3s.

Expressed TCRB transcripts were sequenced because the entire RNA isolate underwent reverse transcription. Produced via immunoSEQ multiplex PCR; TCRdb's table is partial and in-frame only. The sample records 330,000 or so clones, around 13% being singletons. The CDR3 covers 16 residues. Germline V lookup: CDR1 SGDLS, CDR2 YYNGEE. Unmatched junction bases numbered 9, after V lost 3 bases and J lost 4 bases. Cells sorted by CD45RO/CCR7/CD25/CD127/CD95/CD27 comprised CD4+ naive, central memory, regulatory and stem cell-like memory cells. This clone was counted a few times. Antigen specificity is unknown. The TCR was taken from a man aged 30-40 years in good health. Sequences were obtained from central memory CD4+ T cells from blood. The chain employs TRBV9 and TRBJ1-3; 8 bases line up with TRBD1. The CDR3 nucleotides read TGTGCCAGCAGCGCTTTCAGACAGGGGTCGGGAAACACCATATATTTT. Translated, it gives CASSAFRQGSGNTIYF.